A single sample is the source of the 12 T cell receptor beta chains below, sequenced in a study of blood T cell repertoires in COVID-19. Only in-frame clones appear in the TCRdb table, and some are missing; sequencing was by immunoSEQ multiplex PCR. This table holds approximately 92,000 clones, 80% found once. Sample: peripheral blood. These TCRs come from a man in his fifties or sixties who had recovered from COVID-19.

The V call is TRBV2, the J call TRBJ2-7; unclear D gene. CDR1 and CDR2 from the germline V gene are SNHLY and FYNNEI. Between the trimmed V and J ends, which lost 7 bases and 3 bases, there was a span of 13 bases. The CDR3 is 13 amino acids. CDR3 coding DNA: TGTGCCAGCAAAGGCTCAGCGTTCTACGAGCAGTACTTC. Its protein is CASKGSAFYEQYF.

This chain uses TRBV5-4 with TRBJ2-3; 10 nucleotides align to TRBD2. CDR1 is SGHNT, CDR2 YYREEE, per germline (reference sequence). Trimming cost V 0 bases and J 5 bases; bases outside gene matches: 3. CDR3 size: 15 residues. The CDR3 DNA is TGTGCCAGCAGCTTGGTAGCTAGCGGGGGAGATACGCAGTATTTT. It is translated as CASSLVASGGDTQYF.

In nucleotides, the CDR3 is TGTGCCAGCACCGAGGGGACAGGGCCTTATGGCTACACCTTC. Encoded protein: CASTEGTGPYGYTF. This chain connects TRBV4-2 to TRBJ1-2, with 9 bases matching TRBD1. CDR3 length equals 14 residues. V dropped 7 bases and J dropped 5; count of bases not matched to a gene: 8. Germline CDR1 reads LGHNA; CDR2 reads YNFKEQ.

The CDR3 sequence is CASSLTGQGARKTQYF. DNA for the CDR3: TGTGCCAGCAGCTTAACGGGACAGGGGGCGAGAAAGACCCAGTACTTC. J is TRBJ2-5 and V is TRBV7-8; 12 nucleotides align to TRBD1. The junction had 7 bases not matched to a gene; V was cut back by 2 bases and J by 6 bases. The CDR3 spans 16 residues. The germline gives CDR1 SGHVS, CDR2 FQNEAQ. Complete variable domain (other parts from reference TRBV7-8 and TRBJ2-5): GAGVSQSPRYKVAKRGQDVALRCDPISGHVSLFWYQQALGQGPEFLTYFQNEAQLDKSGLPSDRFFAERPEGSVSTLKIQRTQQEDSAVYLCASSLTGQGARKTQYFGPGTRLLVL.

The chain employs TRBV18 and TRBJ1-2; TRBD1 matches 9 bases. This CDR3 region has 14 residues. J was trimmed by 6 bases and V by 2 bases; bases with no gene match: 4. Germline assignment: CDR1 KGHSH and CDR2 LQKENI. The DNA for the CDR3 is TGTGCCAGCTCACCAGGGACAGGGTTCGATGGCTACACCTTC. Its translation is CASSPGTGFDGYTF.

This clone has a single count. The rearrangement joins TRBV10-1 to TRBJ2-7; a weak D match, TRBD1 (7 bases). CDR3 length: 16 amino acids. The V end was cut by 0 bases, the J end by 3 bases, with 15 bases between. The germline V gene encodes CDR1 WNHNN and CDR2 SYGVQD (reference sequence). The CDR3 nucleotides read TGCGCCAGCAGTGAGTCGAGAGGAGGGGGCGTCTACGAGCAGTACTTC. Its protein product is CASSESRGGGVYEQYF.

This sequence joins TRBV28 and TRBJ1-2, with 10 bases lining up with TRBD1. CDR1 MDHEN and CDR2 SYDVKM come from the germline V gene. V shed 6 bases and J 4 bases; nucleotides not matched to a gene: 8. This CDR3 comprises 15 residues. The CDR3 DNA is TGTGCCAGCAGCCGGACAGGGGGTTCCCTCTATGGCTACACCTTC. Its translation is CASSRTGGSLYGYTF.

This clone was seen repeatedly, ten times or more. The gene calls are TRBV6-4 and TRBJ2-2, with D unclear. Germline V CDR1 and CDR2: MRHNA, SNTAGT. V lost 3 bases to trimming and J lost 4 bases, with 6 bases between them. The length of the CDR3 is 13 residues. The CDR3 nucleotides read TGTGCCAGCAGTGAAGGAGCCACCGGGGAGCTGTTTTTT. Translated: CASSEGATGELFF.

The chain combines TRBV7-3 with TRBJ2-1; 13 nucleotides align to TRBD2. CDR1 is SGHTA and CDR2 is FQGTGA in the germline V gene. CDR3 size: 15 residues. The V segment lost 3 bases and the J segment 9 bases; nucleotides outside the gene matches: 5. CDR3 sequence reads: CASSLTSGRTGEQFF. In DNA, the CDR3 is TGTGCCAGCAGCTTGACTAGCGGGAGGACGGGTGAGCAGTTCTTC.

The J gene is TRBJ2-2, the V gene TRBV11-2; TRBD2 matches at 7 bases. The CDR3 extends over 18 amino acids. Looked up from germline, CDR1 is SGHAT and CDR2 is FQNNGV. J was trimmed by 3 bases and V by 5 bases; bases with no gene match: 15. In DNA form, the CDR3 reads TGTGCCAGCAGCCCAAGGCCTATTGGGAGGGCGGACACCGGGGAGCTGTTTTTT. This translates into CASSPRPIGRADTGELFF.

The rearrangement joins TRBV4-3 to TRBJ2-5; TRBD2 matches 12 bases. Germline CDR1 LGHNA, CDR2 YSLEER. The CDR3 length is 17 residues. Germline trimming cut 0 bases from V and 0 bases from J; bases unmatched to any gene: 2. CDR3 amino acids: CASSQDLAGGYQETQYF. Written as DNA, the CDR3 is TGCGCCAGCAGCCAAGACCTAGCGGGGGGGTACCAAGAGACCCAGTACTTC.

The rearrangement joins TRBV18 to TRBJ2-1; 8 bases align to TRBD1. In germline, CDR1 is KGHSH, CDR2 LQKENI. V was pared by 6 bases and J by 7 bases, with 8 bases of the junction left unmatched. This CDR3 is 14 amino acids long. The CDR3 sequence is CASSPDRGWNEQFF. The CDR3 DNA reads TGTGCCAGCTCCCCCGACAGGGGTTGGAATGAGCAGTTCTTC.